This is a list of T cell receptor beta chains from one sample in a study of PD-1 blockade in classical Hodgkin lymphoma. Assay used: immunoSEQ multiplex PCR; TCRdb lists only in-frame clones, some missing. The sample holds approximately 93,000 clones, approximately 78% seen once. The material sequenced was peripheral blood mononuclear cells (PBMCs), taken before the fourth cycle of nivolumab. Every receptor here comes from a human donor with classical Hodgkin lymphoma. Each CDR3 is given with its conserved first and last residue. Each record gives: CDR3 protein, CDR3 DNA, D gene, V gene, J gene, clone size. D genes are given only for firm matches. Only some rows state a clone size, as once, few, many or a class for expanded clones.

CASSQGGSPLHF	TGTGCCAGCAGTCAGGGAGGTTCACCCCTCCACTTT	.	TRBV6-6	TRBJ1-6	few
CASSIGDREQYF	TGTGCCAGTAGTATTGGGGACAGGGAGCAGTACTTC	TRBD1	TRBV19	TRBJ2-7	once
CASSRGRTQNTEAFF	TGCGCCAGCAGCCGGGGACGGACCCAAAACACTGAAGCTTTCTTT	.	TRBV5-1	TRBJ1-1	once
CSVVEASGGSEQFF	TGCAGCGTTGTAGAAGCTAGCGGTGGGTCTGAGCAGTTCTTC	TRBD2	TRBV29-1	TRBJ2-1	.
CASRSPTRGAQETQYF	TGTGCCAGCAGATCCCCCACCCGGGGGGCTCAAGAGACCCAGTACTTC	.	TRBV6-6	TRBJ2-5	.
CASSPAGYEQYF	TGTGCCAGCTCACCTGCGGGTTACGAGCAGTACTTC	.	TRBV18	TRBJ2-7	.
CASSSRGHSENYGYTF	TGTGCCAGCAGCTCTCGAGGGCACAGCGAGAACTATGGCTACACCTTC	.	TRBV7-9	TRBJ1-2	.
CASFTAPGANVLTF	TGTGCCAGCTTCACAGCTCCTGGGGCCAACGTCCTGACTTTC	.	TRBV18	TRBJ2-6	.
CASSSGDTQYF	TGTGCCAGTAGTAGCGGAGATACGCAGTATTTT	.	TRBV19	TRBJ2-3	few
CASNYDREIYGYTF	TGTGCCAGCAATTATGACAGGGAAATCTATGGCTACACCTTC	TRBD1	TRBV2	TRBJ1-2	.
CASSYSHRNTEAFF	TGTGCCAGCAGTTACTCGCACAGGAACACTGAAGCTTTCTTT	.	TRBV6-5	TRBJ1-1	.
CASSPGDSLSEQYF	TGTGCCAGCAGCCCGGGGGACAGCCTCTCCGAGCAGTACTTC	.	TRBV7-8	TRBJ2-7	.
CASGGPGFTDTQYF	TGTGCCAGCGGTGGGCCAGGGTTCACAGATACGCAGTATTTT	.	TRBV2	TRBJ2-3	.
CASSYSARGGYTF	TGTGCCAGCAGTTACTCGGCCCGGGGGGGCTACACCTTC	.	TRBV6-5	TRBJ1-2	.
CASSHIRGEQETQYF	TGTGCCAGCAGCCATATCCGGGGTGAACAAGAGACCCAGTACTTC	.	TRBV14	TRBJ2-5	.
CASQTRGGSNQPQHF	TGTGCCAGCCAGACAAGGGGTGGTAGCAATCAGCCCCAGCATTTT	.	TRBV19	TRBJ1-5	.
CASSSGRLAANNEQFF	TGTGCCAGCAGCTCAGGGAGGTTAGCGGCGAACAATGAGCAGTTCTTC	.	TRBV7-3	TRBJ2-1	once
CASGLAGGNPYEQYF	TGTGCCAGCGGACTAGCGGGAGGTAACCCCTACGAGCAGTACTTC	TRBD2	TRBV28	TRBJ2-7	.
CASSRLAGADTQYF	TGCGCCAGCAGCCGGCTAGCGGGTGCAGATACGCAGTATTTT	TRBD2	TRBV4-3	TRBJ2-3	.
CASSPSIDNEQFF	TGTGCCAGCAGCCCCTCTATTGACAATGAGCAGTTCTTC	.	TRBV5-5	TRBJ2-1	.
CASSRHSEAFF	TGTGCCAGCAGCCGACATTCAGAAGCTTTCTTT	.	TRBV11-2	TRBJ1-1	.
CAISERVAETQYF	TGTGCCATCAGTGAGCGCGTGGCGGAGACCCAGTACTTC	.	TRBV10-3	TRBJ2-5	.
CASSLTGAGDTQYF	TGTGCCAGCAGCTTAACAGGGGCGGGGGATACGCAGTATTTT	.	TRBV5-4	TRBJ2-3	.
CASSAGVEQYF	TGTGCCAGCAGTGCTGGGGTCGAGCAGTACTTC	.	TRBV5-6	TRBJ2-7	.
CASSSGPGTGDYEQYF	TGTGCCAGCAGCTCCGGACCCGGGACAGGGGACTACGAGCAGTACTTC	TRBD1	TRBV5-4	TRBJ2-7	.
CASSLGFGNTIYF	TGTGCCAGCAGCTTGGGGTTCGGAAACACCATATATTTT	.	TRBV7-2	TRBJ1-3	.
CASSLAGRNTGELFF	TGCGCCAGCAGCCTCGCCGGCCGAAACACCGGGGAGCTGTTTTTT	.	TRBV5-1	TRBJ2-2	.
CASSQDWTSGSFRTDTQYF	TGCGCCAGCAGCCAAGATTGGACTAGCGGGAGTTTTAGGACAGATACGCAGTATTTT	TRBD2	TRBV4-3	TRBJ2-3	.
CACYMNTGELFF	TGTGCCTGCTACATGAACACCGGGGAGCTGTTTTTT	.	TRBV30	TRBJ2-2	.
CASSSPTGNLNTEAFF	TGTGCCAGCAGCTCACCGACAGGGAACCTGAACACTGAAGCTTTCTTT	TRBD1	TRBV7-2	TRBJ1-1	.
CASSSLRTGDTGELFF	TGTGCCAGCAGCTCCCTACGGACAGGGGACACCGGGGAGCTGTTTTTT	TRBD1	TRBV5-4	TRBJ2-2	.
CASSQDRFSSGANVLTF	TGTGCCAGCAGTCAGGACAGGTTCTCCTCTGGGGCCAACGTCCTGACTTTC	TRBD1	TRBV2	TRBJ2-6	.
CASSKNQDRAGYTF	TGTGCCAGCAGTAAAAATCAAGACAGGGCTGGCTACACCTTC	TRBD1	TRBV6-5	TRBJ1-2	once
CAVTGGPYNSPLHF	TGTGCCGTGACAGGGGGCCCCTATAATTCACCCCTCCACTTT	TRBD1	TRBV10-3	TRBJ1-6	.
CASSQDLAGGDEQYF	TGTGCCAGCAGCCAAGATCTAGCGGGAGGAGATGAGCAGTACTTC	TRBD2	TRBV4-2	TRBJ2-7	.
CASSPGTSRGTGELFF	TGTGCCAGCAGCCCCGGGACTAGCCGTGGCACCGGGGAGCTGTTTTTT	TRBD2	TRBV7-3	TRBJ2-2	.
CASSLFASSGESSYNEQFF	TGTGCCAGCAGCTTATTTGCGTCTAGCGGAGAAAGCTCCTACAATGAGCAGTTCTTC	TRBD2	TRBV7-9	TRBJ2-1	.
CASSYSQAGYGYTF	TGTGCCAGCAGTTACTCGCAAGCCGGCTATGGCTACACCTTC	.	TRBV6-5	TRBJ1-2	.
CASRPGSTDTQYF	TGTGCCAGCAGGCCAGGAAGCACAGATACGCAGTATTTT	.	TRBV27	TRBJ2-3	.
CASIGWAGYNFNTEAFF	TGTGCCAGTATCGGATGGGCAGGCTACAATTTTAACACTGAAGCTTTCTTT	.	TRBV19	TRBJ1-1	.
CATSRAGDNEKLFF	TGTGCCACCAGCAGAGCAGGGGATAATGAAAAACTGTTTTTT	.	TRBV15	TRBJ1-4	once
CASSYPPEQYF	TGTGCCAGCAGCTATCCCCCCGAGCAGTACTTC	.	TRBV7-2	TRBJ2-7	.
CAWRPTGTARGTEAFF	TGTGCCTGGAGGCCTACGGGGACAGCTCGGGGAACTGAAGCTTTCTTT	TRBD1	TRBV30	TRBJ1-1	.
CASSPGTGQPQHF	TGTGCCAGCTCACCAGGGACAGGGCAGCCCCAGCATTTT	TRBD1	TRBV18	TRBJ1-5	.
CASSPRDRGMHGYTF	TGTGCCAGCAGCCCAAGGGACAGGGGTATGCATGGCTACACCTTC	TRBD1	TRBV7-9	TRBJ1-2	.
CASSPGSASGSSYEQYF	TGTGCCAGCAGCCCCGGGAGCGCTAGCGGGAGCTCCTACGAGCAGTACTTC	TRBD2	TRBV4-2	TRBJ2-7	.
CASMRGGPGELFF	TGCGCCAGCATGCGGGGGGGCCCCGGGGAGCTGTTTTTT	TRBD2	TRBV10-1	TRBJ2-2	.
CSVARAGDTIYF	TGCAGCGTGGCCAGGGCGGGGGACACCATATATTTT	.	TRBV29-1	TRBJ1-3	.
CAIKVAGGNSYEQYF	TGTGCCATCAAGGTGGCGGGAGGGAACTCCTACGAGCAGTACTTC	TRBD2	TRBV10-3	TRBJ2-7	.
CAWRIYASSYEQYF	TGTGCCTGGAGGATCTACGCGAGCTCCTACGAGCAGTACTTC	.	TRBV30	TRBJ2-7	.
CASSEGTDPNQPQHF	TGTGCCAGCAGCGAAGGGACAGACCCTAATCAGCCCCAGCATTTT	TRBD1	TRBV14	TRBJ1-5	.
CASSLVGLSSYEQYF	TGTGCCAGCAGCTTAGTAGGGCTGAGCTCCTACGAGCAGTACTTC	.	TRBV7-2	TRBJ2-7	.
CAISERTSGLGEQFF	TGTGCCATCAGTGAGAGGACTAGTGGACTTGGGGAGCAGTTCTTC	TRBD2	TRBV10-3	TRBJ2-1	once
CASSRYSYNEQFF	TGCGCCAGCAGCCGCTATTCCTACAATGAGCAGTTCTTC	.	TRBV4-3	TRBJ2-1	.
CASSPSGLNYGYTF	TGTGCCAGCAGTCCGTCGGGACTCAACTATGGCTACACCTTC	.	TRBV6-6	TRBJ1-2	.
CASSMRRGETQYF	TGTGCCAGTAGTATGCGGCGGGGAGAGACCCAGTACTTC	.	TRBV19	TRBJ2-5	once
CASSNRGPGTEAFF	TGTGCCAGCTCAAACAGGGGGCCGGGCACTGAAGCTTTCTTT	TRBD1	TRBV18	TRBJ1-1	.
CASSLRGRPQEKLFF	TGTGCCAGCAGCTTAAGGGGCAGGCCGCAAGAAAAACTGTTTTTT	.	TRBV7-9	TRBJ1-4	few
CAISERQGSTDTQYF	TGTGCCATCAGTGAAAGGCAGGGAAGCACAGATACGCAGTATTTT	.	TRBV10-3	TRBJ2-3	.